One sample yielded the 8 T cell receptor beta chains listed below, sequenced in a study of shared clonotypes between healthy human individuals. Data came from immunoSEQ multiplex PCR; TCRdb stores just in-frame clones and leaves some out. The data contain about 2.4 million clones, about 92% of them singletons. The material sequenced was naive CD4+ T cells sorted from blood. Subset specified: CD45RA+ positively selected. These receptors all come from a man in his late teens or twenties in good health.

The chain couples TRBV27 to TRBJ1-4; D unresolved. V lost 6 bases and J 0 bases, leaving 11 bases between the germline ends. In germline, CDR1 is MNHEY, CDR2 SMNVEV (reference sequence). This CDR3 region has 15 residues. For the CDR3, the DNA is TGTGCCAGCAGATCCGACGGTGCAACTAATGAAAAACTGTTTTTT. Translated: CASRSDGATNEKLFF.

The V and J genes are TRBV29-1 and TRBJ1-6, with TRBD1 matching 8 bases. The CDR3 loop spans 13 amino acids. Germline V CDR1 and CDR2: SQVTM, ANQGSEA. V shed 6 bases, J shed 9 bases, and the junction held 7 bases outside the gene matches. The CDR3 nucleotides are TGCAGCGTGGCAGGGGACAGGAGTTCACCCCTCCACTTT. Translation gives CSVAGDRSSPLHF.

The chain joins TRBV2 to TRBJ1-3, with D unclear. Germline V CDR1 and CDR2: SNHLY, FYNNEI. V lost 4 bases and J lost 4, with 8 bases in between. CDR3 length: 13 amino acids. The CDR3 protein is CASSAGFGNTIYF. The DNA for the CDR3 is TGTGCCAGCAGTGCGGGGTTCGGAAACACCATATATTTT.

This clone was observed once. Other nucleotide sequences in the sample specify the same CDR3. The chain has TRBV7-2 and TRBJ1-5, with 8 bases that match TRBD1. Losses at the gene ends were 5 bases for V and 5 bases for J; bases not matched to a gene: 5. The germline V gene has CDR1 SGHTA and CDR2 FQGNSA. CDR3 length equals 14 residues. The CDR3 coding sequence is TGTGCCAGCAGCCTTGGACAGGGTGATCAGCCCCAGCATTTT. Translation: CASSLGQGDQPQHF.

CDR3 protein: CASSRDSQYEQYF. The CDR3, as DNA: TGTGCCAGCAGTCGGGACAGCCAATACGAGCAGTACTTC. This chain connects TRBV6-5 to TRBJ2-7, with 7 nucleotides matching TRBD1. Germline-derived CDR1 and CDR2 are MNHEY and SVGAGI. J gave up 4 bases and V 5 bases, and 5 bases lay outside the gene matches. CDR3 length: 13 amino acids.

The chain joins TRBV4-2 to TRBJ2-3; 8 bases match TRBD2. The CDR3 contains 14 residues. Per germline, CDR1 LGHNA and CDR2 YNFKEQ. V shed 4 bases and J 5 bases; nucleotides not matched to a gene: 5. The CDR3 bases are TGTGCCAGCAGCCCCGGGGGGGCCGAAGATACGCAGTATTTT. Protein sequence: CASSPGGAEDTQYF.

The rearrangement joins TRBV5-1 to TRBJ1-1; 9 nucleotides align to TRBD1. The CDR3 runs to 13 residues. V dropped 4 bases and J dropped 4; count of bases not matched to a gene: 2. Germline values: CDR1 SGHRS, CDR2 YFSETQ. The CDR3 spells CASSGQGSTEAFF. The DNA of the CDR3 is TGCGCCAGCAGCGGACAGGGGAGCACTGAAGCTTTCTTT. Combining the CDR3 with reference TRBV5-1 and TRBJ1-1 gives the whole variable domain KAGVTQTPRYLIKTRGQQVTLSCSPISGHRSVSWYQQTPGQGLQFLFEYFSETQRNKGNFPGRFSGRQFSNSRSEMNVSTLELGDSALYLCASSGQGSTEAFFGQGTRLTVV.

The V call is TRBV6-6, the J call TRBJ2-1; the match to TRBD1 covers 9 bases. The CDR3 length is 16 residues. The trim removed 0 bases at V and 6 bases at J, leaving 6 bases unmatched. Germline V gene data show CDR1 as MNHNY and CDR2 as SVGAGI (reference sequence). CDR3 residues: CASSYSRQGGGNEQFF. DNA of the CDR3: TGTGCCAGCAGTTACTCCAGACAGGGGGGTGGCAATGAGCAGTTCTTC.